Listed here are 5 T cell receptor beta chains from one sample, sequenced in a study of cytomegalovirus exposure and HLA in healthy donors. It was with 60 Vbeta and 13 Jbeta primers that the PCR ran. The protocol was immunoSEQ multiplex PCR, while the TCRdb copy is restricted to in-frame clones and leaves out a portion. This table holds under 150,000 clones, around four fifths found once. Sequenced: PBMCs. These receptors all come from a boy between 2 and 15 years old in good health and CMV-seronegative.

This rearrangement joins TRBV6-5 to TRBJ1-2; tentative D call: TRBD1 (5 bases). The CDR3 runs 13 residues. Per germline, CDR1 MNHEY and CDR2 SVGAGI. Trimming took off 6 bases at V and 14 bases at J, with 22 bases between the two ends. CDR3 residues: CASSRGHSAPWTF. The CDR3 DNA reads as TGTGCCAGCAGCCGAGGACATTCAGCCCCTTGGACCTTC.

V is TRBV29-1 and J is TRBJ1-2, with 8 positions matching TRBD1. V was clipped by 7 bases and J by 4 bases; unmatched bases: 17. The CDR3 covers 16 residues. Germline CDR1 and CDR2: SQVTM and ANQGSEA. CDR3 in amino acids: CSARGALAGGSYGYTF. CDR3 coding DNA: TGCAGCGCACGAGGAGCTCTCGCAGGGGGCAGCTATGGCTACACCTTC.

V usage is TRBV6-5 and J usage is TRBJ2-2, with D tentatively TRBD2 (6 bases). The CDR3 has 15 amino acids. Trimming stripped 2 bases from V and 5 bases from J, with 12 bases between. Germline V gene data show CDR1 as MNHEY and CDR2 as SVGAGI. The CDR3 loop is CASSYAGLGTGELFF. As DNA, the CDR3 is TGTGCCAGCAGTTACGCGGGGTTGGGGACCGGGGAGCTGTTTTTT.

CDR3 nucleotide sequence: TGTGCCAGCAGCTTAGATTCAGGGGGCGCCAATAATTCACCCCTCCACTTT. Its translation: CASSLDSGGANNSPLHF. This chain links TRBV7-8 with TRBJ1-6, with TRBD1 matching 8 bases. The CDR3 contains 17 residues. CDR1 and CDR2 (germline): SGHVS, FQNEAQ. The trim removed 1 base at V and 5 bases at J, leaving 7 bases unmatched.

V gene TRBV4-1 combines with J gene TRBJ2-1; 9 bases map to TRBD1. Trimming at V came to 5 bases and at J to 4 bases, leaving 9 bases not matched to a gene. CDR1 MGHRA and CDR2 YSYEKL come from the germline V gene. There are 16 residues in the CDR3. The CDR3 DNA reads TGCGCCAGCAGCTTAATACAGGGGGCTTCGTACAATGAGCAGTTCTTC. Its translation is CASSLIQGASYNEQFF.